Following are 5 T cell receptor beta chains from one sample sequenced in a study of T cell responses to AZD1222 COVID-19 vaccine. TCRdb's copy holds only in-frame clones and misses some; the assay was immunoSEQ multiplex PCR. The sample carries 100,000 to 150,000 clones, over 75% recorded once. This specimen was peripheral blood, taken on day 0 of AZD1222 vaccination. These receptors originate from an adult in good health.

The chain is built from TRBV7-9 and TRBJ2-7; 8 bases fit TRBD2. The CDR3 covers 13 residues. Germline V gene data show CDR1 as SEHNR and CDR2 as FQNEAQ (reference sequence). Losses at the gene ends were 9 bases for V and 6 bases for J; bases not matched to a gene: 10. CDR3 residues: CASYPGLEGEQYF. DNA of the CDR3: TGTGCCAGTTATCCGGGACTAGAGGGCGAGCAGTACTTC.

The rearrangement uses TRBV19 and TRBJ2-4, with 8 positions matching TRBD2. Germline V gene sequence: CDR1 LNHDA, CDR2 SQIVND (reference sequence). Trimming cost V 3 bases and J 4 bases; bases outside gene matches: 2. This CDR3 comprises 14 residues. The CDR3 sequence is CASSITSGKNIQYF. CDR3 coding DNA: TGTGCCAGTAGTATCACTAGCGGTAAAAACATTCAGTACTTC. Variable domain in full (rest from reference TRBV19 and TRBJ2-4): DGGITQSPKYLFRKEGQNVTLSCEQNLNHDAMYWYRQDPGQGLRLIYYSQIVNDFQKGDIAEGYSVSREKKESFPLTVTSAQKNPTAFYLCASSITSGKNIQYFGAGTRLSVL.

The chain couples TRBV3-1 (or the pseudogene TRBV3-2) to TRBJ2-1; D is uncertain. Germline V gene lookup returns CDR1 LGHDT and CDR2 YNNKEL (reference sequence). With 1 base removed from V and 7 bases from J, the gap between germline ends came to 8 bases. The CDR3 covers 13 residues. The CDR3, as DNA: TGTGCCAGCAGCCAAGTAGGGATGAATGAGCAGTTCTTC. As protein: CASSQVGMNEQFF.

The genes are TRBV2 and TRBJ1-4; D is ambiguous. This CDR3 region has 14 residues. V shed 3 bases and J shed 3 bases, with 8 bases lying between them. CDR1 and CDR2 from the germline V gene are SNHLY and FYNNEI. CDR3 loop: CASSDRAANEKLFF. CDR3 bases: TGTGCCAGCAGTGATAGGGCAGCTAATGAAAAACTGTTTTTT.

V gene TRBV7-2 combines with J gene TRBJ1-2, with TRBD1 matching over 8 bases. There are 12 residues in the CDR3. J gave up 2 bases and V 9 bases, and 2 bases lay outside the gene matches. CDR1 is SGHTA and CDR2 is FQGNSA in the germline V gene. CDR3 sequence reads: CASHRGNYGYTF. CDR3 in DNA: TGTGCCAGTCACAGGGGGAACTATGGCTACACCTTC. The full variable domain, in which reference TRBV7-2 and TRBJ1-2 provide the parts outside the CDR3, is GAGVSQSPSNKVTEKGKDVELRCDPISGHTALYWYRQSLGQGLEFLIYFQGNSAPDKSGLPSDRFSAERTGGSVSTLTIQRTQQEDSAVYLCASHRGNYGYTFGSGTRLTVV.